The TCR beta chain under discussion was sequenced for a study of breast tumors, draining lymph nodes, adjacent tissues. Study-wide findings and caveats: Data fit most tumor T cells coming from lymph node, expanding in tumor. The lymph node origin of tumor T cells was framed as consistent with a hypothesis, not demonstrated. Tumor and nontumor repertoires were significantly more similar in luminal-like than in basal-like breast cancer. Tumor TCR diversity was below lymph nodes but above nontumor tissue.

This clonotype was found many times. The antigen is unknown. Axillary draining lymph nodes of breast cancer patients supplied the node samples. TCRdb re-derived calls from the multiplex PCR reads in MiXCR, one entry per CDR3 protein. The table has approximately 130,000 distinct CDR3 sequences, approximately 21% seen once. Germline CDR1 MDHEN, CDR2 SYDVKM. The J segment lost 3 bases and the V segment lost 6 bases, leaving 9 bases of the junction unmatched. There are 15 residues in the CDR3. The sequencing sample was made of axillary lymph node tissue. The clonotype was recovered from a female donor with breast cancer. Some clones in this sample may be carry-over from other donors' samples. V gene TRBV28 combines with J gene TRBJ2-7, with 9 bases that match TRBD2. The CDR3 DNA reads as TGTGCCAGCAGACCTACCCTAGCGGGAAACTACGAGCAGTACTTC. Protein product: CASRPTLAGNYEQYF.